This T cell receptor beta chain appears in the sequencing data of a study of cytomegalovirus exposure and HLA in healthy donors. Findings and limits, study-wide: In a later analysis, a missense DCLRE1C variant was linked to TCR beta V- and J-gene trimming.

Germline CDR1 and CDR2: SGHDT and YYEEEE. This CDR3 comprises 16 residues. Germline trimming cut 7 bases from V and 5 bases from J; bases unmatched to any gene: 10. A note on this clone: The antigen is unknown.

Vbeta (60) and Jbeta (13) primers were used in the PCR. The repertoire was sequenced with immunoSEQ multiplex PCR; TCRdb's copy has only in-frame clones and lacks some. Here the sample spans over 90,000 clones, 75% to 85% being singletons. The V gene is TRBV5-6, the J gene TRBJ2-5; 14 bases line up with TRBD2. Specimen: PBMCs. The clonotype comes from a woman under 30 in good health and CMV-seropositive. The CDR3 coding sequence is TGTGCCAGCCAGGGCCGACGACTAGCGGGGGGGGAGACCCAGTACTTC. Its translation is CASQGRRLAGGETQYF.